The entry that follows covers one T cell receptor (beta chain) sequence. Generated by immunoSEQ multiplex PCR, the TCRdb table keeps only in-frame clones and is missing some. The repertoire holds about 68,000 clones, with 70% to 85% as singletons. The data derive from a study of OX40 agonist ivuxolimab in advanced cancers. Study-wide context: Intravenous ivuxolimab was administered to patients every 2 weeks at 0.01 to 10 mg/kg.

CDR1 is MDHEN, CDR2 SYDVKM, per germline. The trim removed 1 base at V and 0 bases at J, leaving 4 bases unmatched. CDR3 size: 17 residues. Exclusion applied to patients with autoimmune disease history or systemic immunosuppression. The TCR sequence derives from an adult with an advanced solid tumor such as melanoma, head and neck, liver or kidney cancer. This chain links TRBV28 with TRBJ2-2; 8 bases align to TRBD2. Sequencing was performed on CD4+ or CD8+ T cells sorted from blood, taken in a trial of the OX40 agonist ivuxolimab. As DNA, the CDR3 is TGTGCCAGCAGTTTATTACGACTAGCGACGAACACCGGGGAGCTGTTTTTT. This gives the protein CASSLLRLATNTGELFF.